A single sample is the source of the 29 T cell receptor beta chains below, sequenced in a study of T-cell memory formation after mild COVID-19. TCRdb re-called the 5' RACE reads with MiXCR, one entry per CDR3 protein. Here the sample spans under 300,000 distinct CDR3 sequences, about 16% being singletons. The sample was PBMCs or a T cell subset sorted from them (not recorded which). Receptor source: a man aged 18 to 29 who had mild COVID-19 (a few samples of this study predate the infection). Cell type and time point are not known.

In its sample, this clonotype was seen a few times. The chain joins TRBV20-1 to TRBJ1-4; D is undetermined. V lost 4 bases, J lost 0 bases, and 9 bases lay in between. CDR1 DFQATT and CDR2 SNEGSKA come from the germline V gene (reference sequence). There are 14 residues in the CDR3. The CDR3 nucleotides read TGCAGTGCTATGAGAGTTGCAACTAATGAAAAACTGTTTTTT. Its protein product is CSAMRVATNEKLFF.

This clonotype has at least ten counts. The chain has TRBV7-2 and TRBJ2-2; 10 bases agree with TRBD1. With V trimmed by 5 bases and J by 7 bases, 7 bases remained unmatched. This CDR3 region has 15 residues. CDR1 is SGHTA, CDR2 FQGNSA, per germline. The DNA for the CDR3 is TGTGCCAGCAGCACCAGGGGACAGGGGCACGGGGAGCTGTTTTTT. It yields the protein CASSTRGQGHGELFF.

The J gene is TRBJ2-3, the V gene TRBV4-3; the D is unclear. This CDR3 contains 12 residues. Trimming removed 3 bases at V and 3 bases at J, with 4 bases between. Germline V lookup: CDR1 LGHNA, CDR2 YSLEER. CDR3 amino acids: CASSHGTDTQYF. CDR3 sequence (DNA): TGCGCCAGCAGCCACGGTACAGATACGCAGTATTTT.

The chain recombines TRBV6-2 or TRBV6-3 with TRBJ2-5, with D possibly being TRBD1 (5 bases). The CDR3 totals 14 residues. Trimming left V 5 bases short and J 0 bases short, with 10 bases between. CDR1 MNHEY and CDR2 SVGEGT come from the germline V gene. This chain's CDR3 is CASSLQTDQETQYF. Here the CDR3 DNA reads TGTGCCAGCAGTCTACAGACAGACCAAGAGACCCAGTACTTC.

This clonotype has more than one count but fewer than ten. The chain combines TRBV7-3 with TRBJ2-3, with unresolved D. V lost 5 bases and J lost 1, with 10 bases in between. Germline V gives CDR1 SGHTA, CDR2 FQGTGA. CDR3 length equals 14 residues. The CDR3 region has the DNA TGTGCCAGCAGCCCCCACGGAGGCACAGATACGCAGTATTTT. This gives the protein CASSPHGGTDTQYF.

The chain employs TRBV15 and TRBJ2-1; 8 bases are a match to TRBD2. Germline V gene lookup returns CDR1 LNHNV and CDR2 YYDKDF (reference sequence). This CDR3 region has 17 residues. With 0 bases clipped from V and 4 bases from J, the junction kept 8 bases outside the gene matches. CDR3 nucleotide sequence: TGTGCCACCAGCAGAGATCGGACTAGCCCTACTTACAATGAGCAGTTCTTC. It specifies CATSRDRTSPTYNEQFF.

This clonotype was observed a handful of times. The chain carries TRBV6-2 or TRBV6-3 and TRBJ2-1; TRBD1 agrees at 9 bases. Trimming at V came to 2 bases and at J to 1 base, leaving 6 bases not matched to a gene. CDR1 is MNHEY and CDR2 is SVGEGT in the germline V gene. The CDR3 consists of 17 residues. CDR3 sequence (DNA): TGTGCCAGCAGTTACCCCCAGGACAGGGGATCCTACAATGAGCAGTTCTTC. Residues: CASSYPQDRGSYNEQFF.

This clonotype appeared a few times. The chain recombines TRBV5-1 with TRBJ2-7, with 8 bases aligning to TRBD1. V trimming: 5 bases; J trimming: 2 bases; junction bases outside the gene matches: 6. Germline loops: CDR1 SGHRS, CDR2 YFSETQ. This CDR3 contains 14 residues. CDR3 sequence (DNA): TGCGCCAGCAGGGGGACAGGTCGGACCTACGAGCAGTACTTC. Its translation: CASRGTGRTYEQYF.

The chain combines TRBV4-1 with TRBJ2-5, with D tentatively TRBD1 or TRBD2 (5 bases each). The CDR3 length is 15 residues. Looked up from germline, CDR1 is MGHRA and CDR2 is YSYEKL. V lost 3 bases to trimming and J lost 1 base, with 12 bases between them. CDR3 DNA: TGCGCCAGCAGCCATCATGGGACGGTCCAAGAGACCCAGTACTTC. This codes for CASSHHGTVQETQYF.

The chain combines TRBV4-3 with TRBJ1-1, with 7 positions matching TRBD1. Looked up from germline, CDR1 is LGHNA and CDR2 is YSLEER. After removal of 2 bases from V and 5 bases from J, the junction contained 8 bases not matched to a gene. The CDR3 spans 15 residues. Written as DNA, the CDR3 is TGCGCCAGCAGCCAATCCTCAGGGGGGAGGACTGAAGCTTTCTTT. Amino acid sequence: CASSQSSGGRTEAFF.

The V call is TRBV11-2, the J call TRBJ1-3; 11 nucleotides align to TRBD1. The CDR3 totals 18 residues. V trimming: 4 bases; J trimming: 0 bases; junction bases outside the gene matches: 8. Germline loops: CDR1 SGHAT, CDR2 FQNNGV. The chain's CDR3 is CASSSRGGTGGSGNTIYF. CDR3 coding DNA: TGTGCCAGCAGCTCCCGGGGAGGGACAGGGGGCTCTGGAAACACCATATATTTT.

J is TRBJ2-2 and V is TRBV5-1; 9 bases are a match to TRBD1. Germline CDR1 reads SGHRS; CDR2 reads YFSETQ. V dropped 4 bases and J dropped 0; count of bases not matched to a gene: 1. CDR3 length equals 15 residues. The CDR3 DNA reads TGCGCCAGCAGCGGACAGGGGCCGAACACCGGGGAGCTGTTTTTT. Translating gives CASSGQGPNTGELFF.

This clonotype was seen only a few times. This sequence joins TRBV6-5 and TRBJ2-3; 9 bases line up with TRBD1. The V gene end was trimmed by 6 bases and the J gene end by 7 bases; junction bases not matched to a gene: 8. This CDR3 comprises 14 residues. Germline lookup yields CDR1 MNHEY and CDR2 SVGAGI. The CDR3 here is CASSRDRELYTQYF. The DNA for the CDR3 is TGTGCCAGCAGCCGGGACAGGGAACTGTATACGCAGTATTTT.

V and J are TRBV11-2 and TRBJ2-1, with no clear D. V was shortened by 8 bases and J by 4 bases, with 18 bases between the two germline ends. In germline, CDR1 is SGHAT, CDR2 FQNNGV. CDR3 length: 15 residues. Here the CDR3 reads CASGVGSLGYNEQFF. The DNA for the CDR3 is TGTGCCAGCGGCGTTGGTAGTTTAGGATACAATGAGCAGTTCTTC.

A few counts support this clonotype. The chain uses TRBV20-1 and TRBJ2-5; 9 bases align to TRBD2. The CDR3 has 15 residues. Germline CDR1 and CDR2: DFQATT and SNEGSKA (reference sequence). V was clipped by 1 base and J by 5 bases; unmatched bases: 8. The CDR3, as DNA: TGCAGTGCTAGAGCCGGAGCGGGGGGAATGGAGACCCAGTACTTC. Amino acid sequence: CSARAGAGGMETQYF.

This clonotype was observed a few times. The genes are TRBV4-3 and TRBJ2-3; 7 bases agree with TRBD2. There are 17 residues in the CDR3. V was clipped by 2 bases and J by 4 bases; unmatched bases: 12. Germline values: CDR1 LGHNA, CDR2 YSLEER. The CDR3 loop is CASSQLAGRGRADTQYF. The CDR3 nucleotides are TGCGCCAGCAGCCAACTCGCTGGGAGGGGAAGGGCAGATACGCAGTATTTT.

This clonotype has only a few counts. The chain couples TRBV5-1 to TRBJ1-1; 9 positions match TRBD1. This CDR3 contains 17 residues. Trimming removed 4 bases from V and 0 bases from J; junction bases left unmatched: 10. CDR1 is SGHRS, CDR2 YFSETQ, per germline. Written as DNA, the CDR3 is TGCGCCAGCAGCGGAGTCCCGGGACAGGGACTGAACACTGAAGCTTTCTTT. Amino acids: CASSGVPGQGLNTEAFF.

This clonotype was counted only a few times. V is TRBV20-1 and J is TRBJ2-3; D gene unclear. CDR1 and CDR2 (germline): DFQATT, SNEGSKA (reference sequence). The V and J ends lost 6 bases and 3 bases respectively, with 13 bases between them. The CDR3 is 13 amino acids. CDR3 protein: CSAPPMGTDTQYF. The CDR3 DNA sequence: TGCAGTGCCCCTCCTATGGGGACAGATACGCAGTATTTT.

This clonotype was observed a handful of times. The rearrangement uses TRBV7-9 and TRBJ2-7; D might be TRBD1 (5 bases). V was trimmed by 8 bases and J by 7 bases, leaving 24 bases between them. The CDR3 sequence is 15 residues long. Germline assignment: CDR1 SEHNR and CDR2 FQNEAQ (reference sequence). CDR3 protein: CASLSPGQGDWEQYF. The DNA for the CDR3 is TGTGCCAGCCTAAGTCCGGGCCAAGGGGATTGGGAGCAGTACTTC.

The V and J genes are TRBV28 and TRBJ2-5; no firm D call. Germline lookup yields CDR1 MDHEN and CDR2 SYDVKM. The CDR3 runs 14 residues. V was clipped by 6 bases and J by 4 bases, with 15 bases between them. The DNA of the CDR3 is TGTGCCAGCAGCCGAGATAGGGCGTTAGAGACCCAGTACTTC. Its protein is CASSRDRALETQYF. Full variable domain (outside the CDR3, taken from reference TRBV28 and TRBJ2-5): DVKVTQSSRYLVKRTGEKVFLECVQDMDHENMFWYRQDPGLGLRLIYFSYDVKMKEKGDIPEGYSVSREKKERFSLILESASTNQTSMYLCASSRDRALETQYFGPGTRLLVL.

The chain joins TRBV11-2 to TRBJ1-4; unclear D gene. Trimming removed 1 base at V and 4 bases at J, with 13 bases between. The CDR3 is 16 amino acids. Germline V gene data show CDR1 as SGHAT and CDR2 as FQNNGV. The CDR3 spells CASSLGRGGSNEKLFF. As DNA, the CDR3 is TGTGCCAGCAGCTTAGGGCGCGGCGGCAGTAATGAAAAACTGTTTTTT.

Many counts were recorded for this clonotype. The chain joins TRBV4-3 to TRBJ2-3; tentative D call: TRBD2 (5 bases). Trimming stripped 0 bases from V and 6 bases from J, with 16 bases between. The CDR3 has 16 residues. CDR1 is LGHNA and CDR2 is YSLEER in the germline V gene. The CDR3 bases are TGCGCCAGCAGCCAAGATCTATCCGTTGGGAGTGATACGCAGTATTTT. Amino acids: CASSQDLSVGSDTQYF.

The V and J genes are TRBV27 and TRBJ2-3; 12 nucleotides match TRBD2. CDR1 MNHEY and CDR2 SMNVEV come from the germline V gene (reference sequence). V lost 4 bases, J lost 2 bases, and 4 bases stayed unmatched. This CDR3 contains 16 residues. The CDR3 DNA sequence: TGTGCCAGCAGTTCGAGACTAGCGGGGGTCACAGATACGCAGTATTTT. It encodes CASSSRLAGVTDTQYF.

J is TRBJ1-2 and V is TRBV6-2 or TRBV6-3, with D possibly being TRBD1 (5 bases). Germline V gene lookup returns CDR1 MNHEY and CDR2 SVGEGT. Trimming removed 5 bases at V and 7 bases at J, with 14 bases between. The length of the CDR3 is 13 residues. CDR3 residues: CASSPSGARGYTF. In DNA, the CDR3 is TGTGCCAGCAGTCCTAGTGGGGCCCGTGGCTACACCTTC.

The gene calls are TRBV7-8 and TRBJ2-7, with no clear D. CDR1 is SGHVS, CDR2 FQNEAQ, per germline. The V gene lost 5 bases and the J gene lost 0 bases, with 14 bases spanning the gap. The CDR3 covers 15 residues. The CDR3 here is CASSPSSRSSYEQYV. CDR3 nucleotides: TGTGCCAGCAGCCCATCAAGTCGGTCCTCCTACGAGCAGTACGTC.

This chain uses TRBV28 with TRBJ2-1, with D possibly being TRBD2 (7 bases). The CDR3 is made up of 17 amino acids. The V gene's germline CDR1 is MDHEN and CDR2 SYDVKM. V dropped 6 bases and J dropped 0 bases, with 18 bases sitting between them. The CDR3 DNA sequence: TGTGCCAGCAGACAAGACCGCGGGGGCCACTCCTACAATGAGCAGTTCTTC. It encodes CASRQDRGGHSYNEQFF.

Only a few counts were recorded for this clonotype. The gene calls are TRBV11-2 and TRBJ2-7; TRBD1 agrees at 8 bases. This CDR3 contains 12 residues. V lost 4 bases and J lost 12; bases outside the gene matches: 8. CDR1 and CDR2 from the germline V gene are SGHAT and FQNNGV. CDR3: CASSSTGVWPYV. The CDR3 coding sequence is TGTGCCAGCAGCTCGACAGGGGTATGGCCGTACGTC.

V gene TRBV29-1 combines with J gene TRBJ1-2; D might be TRBD1 (6 bases). Germline CDR1 and CDR2: SQVTM and ANQGSEA. This CDR3 is 12 amino acids long. Trimming shortened V by 4 bases and J by 6 bases, and 12 bases separated the two germline ends. Here the CDR3 DNA reads TGCAGCGTTGTGAACAGGGCAGATGGCTACACCTTC. Translated, it gives CSVVNRADGYTF.

This clonotype appeared many times. The chain links TRBV7-9 to TRBJ2-7; D gene uncertain. V was trimmed by 5 bases and J by 6 bases, leaving 14 bases between them. CDR1 is SEHNR, CDR2 FQNEAQ, per germline (reference sequence). The CDR3 spans 13 residues. The chain's CDR3 is CASSRAGRSEQYF. The CDR3 DNA reads as TGTGCCAGCAGCCGAGCCGGAAGGAGCGAGCAGTACTTC.